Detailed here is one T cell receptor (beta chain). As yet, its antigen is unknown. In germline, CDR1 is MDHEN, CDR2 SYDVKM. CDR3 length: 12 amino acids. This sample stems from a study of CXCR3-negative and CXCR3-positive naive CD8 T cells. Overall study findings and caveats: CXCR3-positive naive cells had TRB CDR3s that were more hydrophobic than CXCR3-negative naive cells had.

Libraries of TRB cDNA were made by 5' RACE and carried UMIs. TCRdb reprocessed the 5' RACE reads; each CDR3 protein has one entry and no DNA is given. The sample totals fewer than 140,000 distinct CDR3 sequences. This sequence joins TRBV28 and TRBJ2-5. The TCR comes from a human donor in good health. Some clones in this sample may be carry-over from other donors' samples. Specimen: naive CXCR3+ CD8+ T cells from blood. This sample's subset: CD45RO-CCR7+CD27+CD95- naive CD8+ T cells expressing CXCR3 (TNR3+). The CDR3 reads CATRGFEETQYF.